The next 4 T cell receptor beta chains were all read from a single sample in a study of blood T cells in healthy people across ages. Together with a sample-barcoded 5' primer, a J-beta primer mix was included in a second PCR lasting roughly 6 to 12 cycles. Via MiXCR, TCRdb re-called the 5' RACE reads, giving one row per CDR3 protein. The table has 720,000 or so distinct CDR3 sequences, around 43% seen once; the top ten hold 25% to 30%. The sequenced material came from blood. These receptor sequences come from a man at least 80 years old in good health.

V usage is TRBV6-2 or TRBV6-3 and J usage is TRBJ2-3; 12 nucleotides line up with TRBD2. Per germline, CDR1 MNHEY and CDR2 SVGEGT. This CDR3 is 14 amino acids long. Losses at the gene ends were 5 bases for V and 9 bases for J; bases not matched to a gene: 6. The CDR3 sequence: CASSPSGRENTQYF. CDR3 nucleotide sequence: TGTGCCAGCAGTCCTAGCGGGAGGGAGAACACGCAGTATTTT.

This clonotype showed up just a few times. This chain joins TRBV5-1 and TRBJ1-2; tentatively, D is TRBD1 (6 bases). Trimming removed 4 bases from V and 1 base from J, with 14 bases in between. The CDR3 covers 15 residues. Germline CDR1 is SGHRS and CDR2 is YFSETQ. CDR3 bases: TGCGCCAGCAGCGACGACAGGACCCTTAACTATGGCTACACCTTC. The encoded protein is CASSDDRTLNYGYTF.

This clonotype has just a few counts. The V and J genes are TRBV10-3 and TRBJ1-4; possible D gene TRBD1, 6 bases. There are 14 residues in the CDR3. V lost 2 bases and J 8 bases, leaving 12 bases between the germline ends. The germline V gene encodes CDR1 ENHRY and CDR2 SYGVKD. The CDR3 protein is CAISEKGENEKLFF. Here the CDR3 DNA reads TGTGCCATCAGTGAGAAGGGGGAGAACGAAAAACTGTTTTTT.

V gene TRBV6-2 or TRBV6-3 combines with J gene TRBJ1-5, with D perhaps matching TRBD1 (5 bases). In germline, CDR1 is MNHEY, CDR2 SVGEGT. The length of the CDR3 is 17 residues. The V end lost 0 bases, the J end lost 0 bases, and 12 bases lay between the germline ends. DNA of the CDR3: TGTGCCAGCAGTTACTCGTTTAGGGACTATAGCAATCAGCCCCAGCATTTT. Its translation: CASSYSFRDYSNQPQHF.